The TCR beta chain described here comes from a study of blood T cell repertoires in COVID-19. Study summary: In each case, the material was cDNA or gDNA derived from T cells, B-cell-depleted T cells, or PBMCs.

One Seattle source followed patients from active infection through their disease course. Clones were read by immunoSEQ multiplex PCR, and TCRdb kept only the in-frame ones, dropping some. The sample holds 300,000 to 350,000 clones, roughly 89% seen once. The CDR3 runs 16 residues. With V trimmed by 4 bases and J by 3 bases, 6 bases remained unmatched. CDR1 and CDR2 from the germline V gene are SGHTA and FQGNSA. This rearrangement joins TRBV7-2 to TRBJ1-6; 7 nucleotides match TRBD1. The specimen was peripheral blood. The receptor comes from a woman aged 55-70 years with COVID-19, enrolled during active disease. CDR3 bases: TGTGCCAGCAGCTCCAATCGACAGGGCTATAATTCACCCCTCCACTTT. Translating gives CASSSNRQGYNSPLHF. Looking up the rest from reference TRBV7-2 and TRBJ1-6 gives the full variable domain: GAGVSQSPSNKVTEKGKDVELRCDPISGHTALYWYRQSLGQGLEFLIYFQGNSAPDKSGLPSDRFSAERTGGSVSTLTIQRTQQEDSAVYLCASSSNRQGYNSPLHFGNGTRLTVT.